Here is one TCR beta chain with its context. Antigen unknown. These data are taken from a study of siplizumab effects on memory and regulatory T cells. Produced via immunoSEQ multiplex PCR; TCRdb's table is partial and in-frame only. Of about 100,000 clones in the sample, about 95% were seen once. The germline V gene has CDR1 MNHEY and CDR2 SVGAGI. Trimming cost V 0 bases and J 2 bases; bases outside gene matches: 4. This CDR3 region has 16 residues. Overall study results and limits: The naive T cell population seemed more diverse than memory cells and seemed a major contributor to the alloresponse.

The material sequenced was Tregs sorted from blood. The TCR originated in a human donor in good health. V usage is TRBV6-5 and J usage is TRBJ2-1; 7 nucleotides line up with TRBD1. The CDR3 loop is CASSYSPGGAYNEQFF. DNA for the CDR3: TGTGCCAGCAGTTACTCTCCAGGGGGAGCCTACAATGAGCAGTTCTTC.